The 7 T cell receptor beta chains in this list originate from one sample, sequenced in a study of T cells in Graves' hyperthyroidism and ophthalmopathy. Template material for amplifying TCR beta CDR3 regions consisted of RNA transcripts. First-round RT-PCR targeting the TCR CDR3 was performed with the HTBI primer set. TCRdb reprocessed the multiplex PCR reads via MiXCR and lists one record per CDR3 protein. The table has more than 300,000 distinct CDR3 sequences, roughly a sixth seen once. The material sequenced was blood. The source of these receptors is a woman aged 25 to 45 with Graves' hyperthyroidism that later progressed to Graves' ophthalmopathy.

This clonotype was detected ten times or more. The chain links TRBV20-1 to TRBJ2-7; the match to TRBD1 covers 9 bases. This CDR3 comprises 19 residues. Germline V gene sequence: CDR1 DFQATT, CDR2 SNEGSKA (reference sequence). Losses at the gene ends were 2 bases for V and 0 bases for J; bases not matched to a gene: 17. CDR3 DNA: TGCAGTGCTAGACCGTCGGGGACGGGGACAGGGTATTTCTCCTACGAGCAGTACTTC. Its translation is CSARPSGTGTGYFSYEQYF.

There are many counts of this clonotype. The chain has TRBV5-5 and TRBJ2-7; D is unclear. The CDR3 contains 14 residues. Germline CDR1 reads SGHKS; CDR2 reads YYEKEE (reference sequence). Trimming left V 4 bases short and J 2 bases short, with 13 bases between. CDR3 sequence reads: CASSLTVSTYEQYF. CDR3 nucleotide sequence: TGTGCCAGCAGCCTCACAGTGTCAACCTACGAGCAGTACTTC.

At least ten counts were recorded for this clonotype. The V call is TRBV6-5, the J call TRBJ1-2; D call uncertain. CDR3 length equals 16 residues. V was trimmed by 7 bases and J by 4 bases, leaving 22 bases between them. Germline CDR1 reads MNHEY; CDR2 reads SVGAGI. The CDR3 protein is CASNPVTRSPSYGYTF. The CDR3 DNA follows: TGTGCCAGCAATCCGGTGACCCGCAGCCCAAGCTATGGCTACACCTTC.

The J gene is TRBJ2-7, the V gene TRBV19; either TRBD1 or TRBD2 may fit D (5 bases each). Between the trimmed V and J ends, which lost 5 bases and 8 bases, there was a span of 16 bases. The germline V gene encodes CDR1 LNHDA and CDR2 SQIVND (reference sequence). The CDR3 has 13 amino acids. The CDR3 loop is CASSDTRGAQQYF. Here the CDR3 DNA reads TGTGCCAGTAGTGACACCCGAGGGGCCCAGCAGTACTTC.

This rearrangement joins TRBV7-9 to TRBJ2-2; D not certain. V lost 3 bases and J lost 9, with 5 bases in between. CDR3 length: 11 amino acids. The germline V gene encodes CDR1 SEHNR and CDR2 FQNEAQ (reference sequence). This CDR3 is CASSFGRELFF. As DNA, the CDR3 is TGTGCCAGCAGCTTCGGCCGGGAGCTGTTTTTT. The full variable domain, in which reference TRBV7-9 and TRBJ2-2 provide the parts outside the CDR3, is DTGVSQNPRHKITKRGQNVTFRCDPISEHNRLYWYRQTLGQGPEFLTYFQNEAQLEKSRLLSDRFSAERPKGSFSTLEIQRTEQGDSAMYLCASSFGRELFFGEGSRLTVL.

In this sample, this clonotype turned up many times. The CDR3 reads CASSEETGQGGETQYF. CDR3 coding DNA: TGTGCCAGCAGTGAAGAGACCGGACAGGGTGGAGAGACCCAGTACTTC. The gene calls are TRBV6-1 and TRBJ2-5, with 8 bases fitting TRBD1. The CDR3 is made up of 16 amino acids. Germline V gene data show CDR1 as MNHNS and CDR2 as SASEGT. V trimming: 1 base; J trimming: 4 bases; junction bases outside the gene matches: 8.

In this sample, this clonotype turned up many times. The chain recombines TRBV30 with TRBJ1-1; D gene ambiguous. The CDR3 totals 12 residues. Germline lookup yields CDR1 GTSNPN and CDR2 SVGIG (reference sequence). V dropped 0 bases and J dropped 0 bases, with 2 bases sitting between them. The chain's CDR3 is CAWSVMNTEAFF. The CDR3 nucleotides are TGTGCCTGGAGTGTAATGAACACTGAAGCTTTCTTT. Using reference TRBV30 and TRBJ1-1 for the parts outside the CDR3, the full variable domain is SQTIHQWPATLVQPVGSPLSLECTVEGTSNPNLYWYRQAAGRGLQLLFYSVGIGQISSEVPQNLSASRPQDRQFILSSKKLLLSDSGFYLCAWSVMNTEAFFGQGTRLTVV.